What follows are 21 T cell receptor beta chains derived from one specimen sequenced in a study of T cells after posttransplantation cyclophosphamide. Cyclophosphamide on days +3 and +4 followed busulfan-fludarabine conditioning and a marrow graft. TCRdb's copy holds only in-frame clones and misses some; the assay was immunoSEQ multiplex PCR. This sample has about 3,000 clones, with over 65% found just once. The sequenced sample was PBMCs, obtained after allogeneic stem cell transplant with posttransplant cyclophosphamide. The receptors shown here come from a female patient aged 50 to 65 who received an allogeneic stem cell transplant from a related donor, was CMV-positive, and had no GVHD. Some of the T cells might come from the graft donor.

Written as DNA, the CDR3 is TGTGCCACCAGCAGAGTTGCGGGAGTGCGAGAGACCCAGTACTTC. Protein sequence: CATSRVAGVRETQYF. The chain is built from TRBV15 and TRBJ2-5, with 7 nucleotides matching TRBD2. This CDR3 comprises 15 residues. J was trimmed by 4 bases and V by 1 base; bases with no gene match: 6. Germline assignment: CDR1 LNHNV and CDR2 YYDKDF (reference sequence).

The rearrangement links TRBV27 to TRBJ1-2; D not certain. Between the trimmed V and J ends, which lost 11 bases and 6 bases, there was a span of 16 bases. The CDR3 covers 12 residues. CDR1 is MNHEY, CDR2 SMNVEV, per germline (reference sequence). CDR3 loop: CASSDNVHGYTF. CDR3 nucleotide sequence: TGTGCCTCTAGTGATAACGTTCATGGCTACACCTTC.

The chain employs TRBV11-3 and TRBJ2-1, with unresolved D. V lost 9 bases to trimming and J lost 7 bases, with 19 bases between them. The V gene's germline CDR1 is SGHNT and CDR2 YENEEA. The CDR3 has 14 amino acids. In nucleotides, the CDR3 is TGTGCCAGTTCTCGGCAGCGTAGTCCGAATGAGCAGTTCTTC. This codes for CASSRQRSPNEQFF.

The J gene is TRBJ2-7, the V gene TRBV4-1, with D perhaps matching TRBD1 (6 bases). From germline, CDR1 is MGHRA and CDR2 YSYEKL. V dropped 5 bases and J dropped 2 bases, with 16 bases sitting between them. CDR3 length equals 15 residues. DNA of the CDR3: TGCGCCAGCAGCTTAACGACAGGAACTACCTACGAGCAGTACTTC. Translating it yields CASSLTTGTTYEQYF.

The rearrangement joins TRBV10-1 to TRBJ2-3; 11 bases line up with TRBD2. The CDR3 runs to 16 residues. V shed 6 bases and J 2 bases; nucleotides not matched to a gene: 7. The germline V gene encodes CDR1 WNHNN and CDR2 SYGVQD (reference sequence). CDR3 region: CASSAATSGVTDTQYF. The CDR3 nucleotides are TGCGCCAGCAGCGCCGCGACTAGCGGGGTCACAGATACGCAGTATTTT.

There are a few counts of this clone. The chain combines TRBV19 with TRBJ2-7; TRBD1 aligns across 8 bases. V gave up 3 bases and J gave up 2 bases; unmatched junction bases: 9. The CDR3 covers 16 residues. The V gene's germline CDR1 is LNHDA and CDR2 SQIVND (reference sequence). CDR3 nucleotide sequence: TGTGCCAGTAGTATTGGGCAGGGGGCCCCTACCTACGAGCAGTACTTC. It encodes CASSIGQGAPTYEQYF.

The rearrangement joins TRBV9 to TRBJ2-3, with D possibly being TRBD1 (6 bases). The ends were cut back, 0 bases at V and 6 bases at J, with 17 bases in the middle. The germline gives CDR1 SGDLS, CDR2 YYNGEE. The CDR3 is made up of 16 amino acids. CDR3 in amino acids: CASSVVGWGPSDTQYF. In nucleotides, the CDR3 is TGTGCCAGCAGCGTAGTTGGTTGGGGGCCCTCCGATACGCAGTATTTT.

The chain employs TRBV25-1 and TRBJ2-1, with a tentative D call TRBD2 (5 bases). Deletions cut 3 bases from V and 9 bases from J, with 12 bases between. Germline V gives CDR1 MGHDK, CDR2 SYGVNS. This CDR3 is 13 amino acids long. CDR3: CASSDGVGFEQFF. CDR3 nucleotides: TGTGCCAGCAGTGACGGGGTGGGGTTTGAGCAGTTCTTC.

This chain uses TRBV6-1 with TRBJ1-5, with TRBD1 as a possible D gene (5 bases). CDR3 size: 13 residues. The ends were cut back, 3 bases at V and 6 bases at J, with 9 bases in the middle. From germline, CDR1 is MNHNS and CDR2 SASEGT. CDR3 sequence (DNA): TGTGCCAGCAGTGATCAGGGTCGTCAGCCCCAGCATTTT. Translation gives CASSDQGRQPQHF.

The chain joins TRBV11-2 to TRBJ1-1, with 9 bases fitting TRBD1. V lost 3 bases to trimming and J lost 5 bases; unmatched junction nucleotides: 4. The germline V gene has CDR1 SGHAT and CDR2 FQNNGV. The CDR3 is made up of 14 amino acids. The CDR3 nucleotides are TGTGCCAGCAGCTTGGGACAGGGCGGGACTGAAGCTTTCTTT. Residues: CASSLGQGGTEAFF.

The J gene is TRBJ2-1, the V gene TRBV7-2; 12 positions match TRBD1. CDR1 and CDR2 from the germline V gene are SGHTA and FQGNSA. The CDR3 extends over 16 amino acids. Trimming took 1 base from V and 8 from J; bases not matched to a gene: 6. CDR3 nucleotide sequence: TGTGCCAGCAGCTTAGATCTGGGACAGGGGGCCGATGAGCAGTTCTTC. Translation gives CASSLDLGQGADEQFF. The full variable domain, completed using reference TRBV7-2 and TRBJ2-1, is GAGVSQSPSNKVTEKGKDVELRCDPISGHTALYWYRQSLGQGLEFLIYFQGNSAPDKSGLPSDRFSAERTGGSVSTLTIQRTQQEDSAVYLCASSLDLGQGADEQFFGPGTRLTVL.

The V call is TRBV6-8, the J call TRBJ1-5; 9 positions agree with TRBD1. This CDR3 is 15 amino acids long. Losses at the gene ends were 6 bases for V and 3 bases for J; bases not matched to a gene: 6. Germline V gives CDR1 MNHGY, CDR2 SAAAGT. The CDR3 spells CASSATGGTNQPQHF. CDR3 nucleotide sequence: TGTGCCAGCAGCGCGACAGGGGGGACCAATCAGCCCCAGCATTTT.

For this clone: The junction departs from the called germline gene at one end, perhaps through a read error. Distinct nucleotide sequences in the sample also encode this CDR3. The chain combines TRBV14 with TRBJ1-2, with D possibly matching TRBD1 (6 bases). This CDR3 spans 13 amino acids. CDR1 SGHDN and CDR2 FVKESK come from the germline V gene. CDR3 loop: CASSRTEGRGYTF. In DNA, the CDR3 is TGCGCCAGCAGCCGGACAGAAGGTAGAGGCTACACCTTC. The entire variable domain, with the rest obtained from reference TRBV14 and TRBJ1-2, is as follows: EAGVTQFPSHSVIEKGQTVTLRCDPISGHDNLYWYRRVMGKEIKFLLHFVKESKQDESGMPNNRFLAERTGGTYSTLKVQPAELEDSGVYFCASSRTEGRGYTFGSGTRLTVV.

This clone was observed a handful of times. V gene TRBV10-1 combines with J gene TRBJ2-2; 10 bases are a match to TRBD1. Trimming removed 4 bases from V and 5 bases from J; junction bases left unmatched: 1. CDR1 is WNHNN and CDR2 is SYGVQD in the germline V gene (reference sequence). There are 14 residues in the CDR3. CDR3 bases: TGCGCCAGCAGTGGACAGGGGGCGACCGGGGAGCTGTTTTTT. Protein: CASSGQGATGELFF.

This clone has only a few counts. CDR3 loop: CASRQGNSPLHF. CDR3 bases: TGTGCCAGTCGACAGGGTAATTCACCCCTCCACTTT. V and J are TRBV19 and TRBJ1-6; 7 bases fit TRBD1. Germline CDR1 reads LNHDA; CDR2 reads SQIVND (reference sequence). CDR3 length: 12 residues. J gave up 6 bases and V 8 bases, and 1 base lay outside the gene matches.

The rearrangement joins TRBV27 to TRBJ1-3, with D hard to call. The V end was cut by 2 bases, the J end by 3 bases, with 8 bases between. The CDR3 covers 14 residues. Germline-derived CDR1 and CDR2 are MNHEY and SMNVEV (reference sequence). CDR3 in amino acids: CASSLAGNGNTIYF. CDR3 DNA sequence: TGTGCCAGCAGTTTAGCCGGGAATGGAAACACCATATATTTT.

The rearrangement joins TRBV15 to TRBJ2-2; TRBD2 aligns across 8 bases. J lost 5 bases, V lost 6 bases, and 14 bases had no gene match. CDR3 length: 17 residues. The germline CDR1 and CDR2 sequences are LNHNV and YYDKDF (reference sequence). CDR3 loop: CATSHIAGTTFTGELFF. The CDR3 nucleotides are TGTGCCACCAGTCATATAGCGGGGACGACTTTTACCGGGGAGCTGTTTTTT.

This chain joins TRBV11-2 and TRBJ1-1; TRBD1 matches 8 bases. This CDR3 contains 16 residues. CDR1 is SGHAT, CDR2 FQNNGV, per germline. V dropped 7 bases and J dropped 5; count of bases not matched to a gene: 15. The CDR3 reads CASTGQAGGVDTEAFF. Written as DNA, the CDR3 is TGTGCCAGCACCGGTCAAGCAGGGGGCGTCGATACTGAAGCTTTCTTT.

The chain combines TRBV30 with TRBJ2-7, with 7 nucleotides matching TRBD1. The CDR3 loop spans 13 amino acids. CDR1 is GTSNPN and CDR2 is SVGIG in the germline V gene (reference sequence). Germline trimming cut 0 bases from V and 3 bases from J; bases unmatched to any gene: 2. The DNA of the CDR3 is TGTGCCTGGAGTGTAGGGGACAGCTACGAGCAGTACTTC. Amino acids: CAWSVGDSYEQYF.

CDR3 sequence (DNA): TGTGCCAGCAGTTATCCGGGGTACGGAAACACCATATATTTT. It yields the protein CASSYPGYGNTIYF. This chain links TRBV6-6 with TRBJ1-3; D not certain. This CDR3 contains 14 residues. The germline V gene encodes CDR1 MNHNY and CDR2 SVGAGI (reference sequence). V lost 3 bases to trimming and J lost 4 bases, with 10 bases between them.

As DNA, the CDR3 is TGTGCCAGCAGCTTATCGCGTGGGCACTCTGGAAACACCATATATTTT. It translates to CASSLSRGHSGNTIYF. This sequence joins TRBV11-1 and TRBJ1-3; no firm D call. Between the trimmed V and J ends, which lost 2 bases and 0 bases, there was a span of 11 bases. The length of the CDR3 is 16 residues. Germline V lookup: CDR1 SGHAT, CDR2 FQDESV (reference sequence).